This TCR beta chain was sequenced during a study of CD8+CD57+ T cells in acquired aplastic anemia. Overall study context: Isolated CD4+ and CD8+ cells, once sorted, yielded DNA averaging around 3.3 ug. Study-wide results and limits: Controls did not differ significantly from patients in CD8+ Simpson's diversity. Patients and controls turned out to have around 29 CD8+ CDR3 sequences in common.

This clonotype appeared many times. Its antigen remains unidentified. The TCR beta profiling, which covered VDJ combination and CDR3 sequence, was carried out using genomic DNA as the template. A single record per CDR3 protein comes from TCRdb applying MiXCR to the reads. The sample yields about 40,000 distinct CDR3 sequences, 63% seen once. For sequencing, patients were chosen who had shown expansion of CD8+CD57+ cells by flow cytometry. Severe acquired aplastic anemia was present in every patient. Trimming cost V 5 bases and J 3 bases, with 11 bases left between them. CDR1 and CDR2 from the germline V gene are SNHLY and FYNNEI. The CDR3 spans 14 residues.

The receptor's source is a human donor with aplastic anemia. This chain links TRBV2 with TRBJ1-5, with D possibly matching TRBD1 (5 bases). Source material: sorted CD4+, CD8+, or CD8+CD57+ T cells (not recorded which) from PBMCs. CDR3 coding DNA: TGTGCCAGCAGTCCCCCGGGACTCAATCAGCCCCAGCATTTT. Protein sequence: CASSPPGLNQPQHF.